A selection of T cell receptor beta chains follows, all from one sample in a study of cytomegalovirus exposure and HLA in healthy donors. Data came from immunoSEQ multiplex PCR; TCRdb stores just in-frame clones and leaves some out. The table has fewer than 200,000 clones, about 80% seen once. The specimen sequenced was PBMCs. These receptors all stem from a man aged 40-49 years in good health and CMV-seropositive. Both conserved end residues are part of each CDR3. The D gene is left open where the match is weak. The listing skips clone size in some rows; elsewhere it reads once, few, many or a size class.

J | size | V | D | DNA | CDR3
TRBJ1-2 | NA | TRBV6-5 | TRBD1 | TGTGCCAGCAGTTACTCGCGAGGGGGCGGTGGCTACACCTTC | CASSYSRGGGGYTF
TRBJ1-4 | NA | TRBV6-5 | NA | TGTGCCAGCATCCAAATCATAGCGGCTAATGAAAAACTGTTTTTT | CASIQIIAANEKLFF
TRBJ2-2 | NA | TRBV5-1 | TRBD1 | TGCGCCAGCAGCCATGGGACAGGGGGTATCACCGGGGAGCTGTTTTTT | CASSHGTGGITGELFF
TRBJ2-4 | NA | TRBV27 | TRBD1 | TGTGCCAGCAGTTTCTCTCCGGGACAGGGAAACATTCAGTACTTC | CASSFSPGQGNIQYF
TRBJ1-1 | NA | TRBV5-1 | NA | TGCGCCAGCAGCTTGGTACCACAGGGAAATGCAAACACTGAAGCTTTCTTT | CASSLVPQGNANTEAFF
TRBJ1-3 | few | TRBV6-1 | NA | TGTGCCAGCAGTGAACCTCGGGGGGCCATATATTTT | CASSEPRGAIYF
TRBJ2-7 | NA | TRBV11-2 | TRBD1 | TGTGCCAGCAGCCCCCAGACAGGGATATACGAGCAGTACTTC | CASSPQTGIYEQYF
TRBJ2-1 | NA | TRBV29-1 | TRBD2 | TGCAGCGTTGGTAGATATGGTAGCGGGAGTAATGAGCAGTTCTTC | CSVGRYGSGSNEQFF
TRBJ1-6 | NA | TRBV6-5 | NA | TGTGCCAGCAGTCAACAGGGTTCACCCCTCCACTTT | CASSQQGSPLHF
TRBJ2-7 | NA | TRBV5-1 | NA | TGCGCCAGCAGCCCGGCAGGACAGCCTTGGGAGCAGTACTTC | CASSPAGQPWEQYF
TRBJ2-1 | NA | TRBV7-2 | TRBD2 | TGTGCCAGCAGCGCCGGACTAGCGGTGGCATACAATGAGCAGTTCTTC | CASSAGLAVAYNEQFF
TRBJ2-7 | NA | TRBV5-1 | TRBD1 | TGCGCCAGCAGCTCGACAGGGGGGTTCTACGAGCAGTACTTC | CASSSTGGFYEQYF